A single sample is the source of the 19 T cell receptor beta chains below, sequenced in a study of blood T cells in healthy people across ages. Next came a second PCR, run for roughly 6 to 11 cycles, which used a sample-barcoded 5' primer along with a J-beta primer mix. MiXCR was run by TCRdb on the 5' RACE reads, yielding one entry per CDR3 protein. The sample has around 500,000 distinct CDR3 sequences; 27% are singletons. These data are also associated with another study on T cells of mothers and their children.

The sequencing sample was made of blood. The receptors were sampled from a boy between 2 and 15 years old in good health.

As regards this clonotype: The germline gene is not matched at one end of the junction; a read error may be the cause. This rearrangement joins TRBV7-9 to TRBJ2-1, with D unresolved. This CDR3 is built from 13 residues. Per germline, CDR1 SEHNR and CDR2 FQNEAQ (reference sequence). The DNA for the CDR3 is TGTGCCGGCAGCCCGCGTGGTAGCAATGAGCAGTTCTTC. Its translation: CAGSPRGSNEQFF.

The chain couples TRBV14 to TRBJ2-2, with 7 positions matching TRBD1. This CDR3 is 14 amino acids long. From germline, CDR1 is SGHDN and CDR2 FVKESK. The trim removed 5 bases at V and 2 bases at J, leaving 2 bases unmatched. Written as DNA, the CDR3 is TGTGCCAGCAGCACAGGGGTTAACACCGGGGAGCTGTTTTTT. Translated, it gives CASSTGVNTGELFF.

This clonotype was seen more than once but under ten times. The chain has TRBV15 and TRBJ1-2; weak D call: TRBD1 (5 bases). Germline assignment: CDR1 LNHNV and CDR2 YYDKDF (reference sequence). The CDR3 runs 12 residues. V gave up 0 bases and J gave up 6 bases, with 5 bases separating them. The CDR3 DNA sequence: TGTGCCACCAGCAGAGAGGGGGATGGCTACACCTTC. It specifies CATSREGDGYTF.

The chain carries TRBV15 and TRBJ2-5; a weak D match, TRBD1 (6 bases). The J call may not be correct, given that the DNA end is closer to TRBJ2-7. The germline V gene has CDR1 LNHNV and CDR2 YYDKDF (reference sequence). The CDR3 totals 16 residues. The CDR3 DNA follows: TGTGCCACCAGCAGAGATTTTCCCAGGGGACCCTACGAGCAGTACTTC. This codes for CATSRDFPRGPYEQYF.

This clonotype was counted only a few times. The chain uses TRBV7-9 and TRBJ2-5; D gene unclear. Near its end, the DNA agrees better with TRBJ2-1, so the J call may be wrong. The CDR3 totals 15 residues. CDR1 SEHNR and CDR2 FQNEAQ come from the germline V gene (reference sequence). CDR3 nucleotide sequence: TGTGCCAGCAGCAACGATCTAGTAGCCAACAATGAGCAGTTCTTC. It is translated as CASSNDLVANNEQFF.

This clonotype has a handful of counts. The chain is built from TRBV12-3 or TRBV12-4 and TRBJ1-1; a weak D match, TRBD1 (6 bases). This CDR3 spans 12 amino acids. The V gene lost 7 bases and the J gene lost 8 bases, with 14 bases spanning the gap. The DNA for the CDR3 is TGTGCCAGCAACCCCCTAGGACAGGAAGCTTTCTTT. This sequence encodes CASNPLGQEAFF.

This clonotype was observed a few times. This sequence joins TRBV2 and TRBJ2-1; D unresolved. The J call may be incorrect, as the DNA end agrees better with TRBJ2-7. Germline V lookup: CDR1 SNHLY, CDR2 FYNNEI. The CDR3 has 13 residues. CDR3 sequence reads: CASSGVDSYEQYF. In DNA form, the CDR3 reads TGTGCCAGCAGTGGGGTCGATTCCTACGAGCAGTACTTC.

This chain uses TRBV6-2 or TRBV6-3 with TRBJ2-4; 10 bases are a match to TRBD1. The CDR3 is 13 residues long. Germline lookup yields CDR1 MNHEY and CDR2 SVGEGT. V lost 6 bases, J lost 8 bases, and 4 bases stayed unmatched. CDR3 sequence reads: CASRRTGGDIQYF. Here the CDR3 DNA reads TGTGCCAGCAGACGGACAGGGGGAGACATTCAGTACTTC.

This clonotype has just a few counts. This chain connects TRBV12-3 or TRBV12-4 to TRBJ2-5; 8 bases line up with TRBD1. Trimming took 8 bases from V and 3 from J; bases not matched to a gene: 8. The CDR3 length is 14 residues. The DNA of the CDR3 is TGTGCCAGCGCGCGGACAGGGAAGGAAGAGACCCAGTACTTC. This sequence encodes CASARTGKEETQYF.

This clonotype has more than one count but fewer than ten. J is TRBJ1-4 and V is TRBV6-1, with unresolved D. The CDR3 spans 14 residues. Germline V gene lookup returns CDR1 MNHNS and CDR2 SASEGT. V gave up 2 bases and J gave up 4 bases, with 8 bases separating them. CDR3 DNA: TGTGCCAGCAGTGAAATAACCTTTAATGAAAAACTGTTTTTT. Translating it yields CASSEITFNEKLFF.

The chain has TRBV14 and TRBJ2-1, with 9 bases fitting TRBD1. Germline loops: CDR1 SGHDN, CDR2 FVKESK. The CDR3 runs 16 residues. J was trimmed by 1 base and V by 1 base; bases with no gene match: 2. This chain's CDR3 is CASSQVGTGSYNEQFF. The CDR3 DNA follows: TGTGCCAGCAGCCAAGTTGGGACAGGGTCCTACAATGAGCAGTTCTTC. Supplemented by reference TRBV14 and TRBJ2-1, the full variable domain reads EAGVTQFPSHSVIEKGQTVTLRCDPISGHDNLYWYRRVMGKEIKFLLHFVKESKQDESGMPNNRFLAERTGGTYSTLKVQPAELEDSGVYFCASSQVGTGSYNEQFFGPGTRLTVL.

CDR3 loop: CASSGLRDGTEAFF. The CDR3, as DNA: TGTGCCAGCAGCGGCCTGAGGGATGGAACTGAAGCTTTCTTT. The J gene is TRBJ1-1, the V gene TRBV12-3 or TRBV12-4, with unresolved D. Trimming removed 6 bases from V and 5 bases from J, with 16 bases in between. This CDR3 region has 14 residues.

This clonotype came up a few times. The chain joins TRBV9 to TRBJ1-5; no clear D gene. Trimming cost V 4 bases and J 0 bases, with 8 bases left between them. This CDR3 comprises 14 residues. In germline, CDR1 is SGDLS, CDR2 YYNGEE. CDR3 in amino acids: CASSSPYSNQPQHF. CDR3 nucleotides: TGTGCCAGCAGCTCCCCCTATAGCAATCAGCCCCAGCATTTT.

The CDR3 spells CASSSNVVLAGQTDTQYF. For the CDR3, the DNA is TGTGCCAGCAGCTCAAACGTCGTCCTAGCGGGCCAAACAGATACGCAGTATTTT. The V and J genes are TRBV7-6 and TRBJ2-3, with 8 nucleotides matching TRBD2. Germline V gene data show CDR1 as SGHVS and CDR2 as FNYEAQ. The CDR3 is 18 amino acids. The J segment lost 3 bases and the V segment lost 4 bases, leaving 15 bases of the junction unmatched. Drawing the rest from reference TRBV7-6 and TRBJ2-3, the complete variable domain is GAGVSQSPRYKVTKRGQDVALRCDPISGHVSLYWYRQALGQGPEFLTYFNYEAQQDKSGLPNDRFSAERPEGSISTLTIQRTEQRDSAMYRCASSSNVVLAGQTDTQYFGPGTRLTVL.

In its sample, this clonotype was seen a few times. This chain links TRBV10-1 with TRBJ2-1, with 7 bases aligning to TRBD2. V shed 3 bases and J 4 bases; nucleotides not matched to a gene: 6. The CDR3 covers 15 residues. CDR1 is WNHNN, CDR2 SYGVQD, per germline (reference sequence). The CDR3 is CASSDKLALYNEQFF. The DNA of the CDR3 is TGCGCCAGCAGTGACAAACTAGCGCTATACAATGAGCAGTTCTTC.

The chain carries TRBV7-2 and TRBJ2-3, with TRBD1 as a possible D gene (6 bases). Germline V CDR1 and CDR2: SGHTA, FQGNSA. Trimming cost V 3 bases and J 0 bases, with 10 bases left between them. This CDR3 is 15 amino acids long. The CDR3 sequence: CASSFQGLSTDTQYF. CDR3 DNA: TGTGCCAGCAGCTTTCAGGGGCTGAGCACAGATACGCAGTATTTT.

J is TRBJ1-4 and V is TRBV7-9; 9 nucleotides line up with TRBD1. Trimming removed 4 bases from V and 7 bases from J; junction bases left unmatched: 4. CDR3 length equals 14 residues. Germline V gene lookup returns CDR1 SEHNR and CDR2 FQNEAQ (reference sequence). CDR3 in amino acids: CASSSDRGGEKLFF. The DNA of the CDR3 is TGTGCCAGCAGCTCGGACAGGGGAGGTGAAAAACTGTTTTTT.

Note on this clonotype: A read error may produce the germline difference seen at one junction end. The chain has TRBV28 and TRBJ2-5, with D unclear. Germline V gives CDR1 MDHEN, CDR2 SYDVKM. The CDR3 sequence is 14 residues long. The CDR3: CACSSEVGQETQYF. Written as DNA, the CDR3 is TGTGCCTGCAGTTCGGAAGTGGGACAAGAGACCCAGTACTTC.

The chain joins TRBV30 to TRBJ1-2; TRBD1 is a possible D gene (5 bases). The CDR3 has 14 amino acids. Trimming took off 3 bases at V and 4 bases at J, with 15 bases between the two ends. Germline CDR1 reads GTSNPN; CDR2 reads SVGIG (reference sequence). CDR3 DNA: TGTGCCTGGAGGCGGGTAGGGAGGGGCTATGGCTACACCTTC. Its protein is CAWRRVGRGYGYTF.